The rows below give T cell receptor beta chains drawn from one sample of a study of vaccination and CD4 T cells after COVID-19. TCRdb re-called the PCR reads through MiXCR, storing one row per CDR3 protein. The sample carries over 15,000 distinct CDR3 sequences, roughly four fifths recorded once. Which antigens these TCRs recognize remains unknown. Material: CD4+ T cells from blood, cultured in vitro, obtained after SARS-CoV-2 vaccination. The receptors come from a human donor who received a COVID-19 vaccine. Both conserved end residues are part of each CDR3. The D gene is left open where the match is weak. Clone sizes are given selectively: once, few, many, or a class where the clone is expanded.

TRBJ2-5 | few | - | TRBV6-4 | CAIPTGVQETQYF | TGTGCCATCCCTACCGGGGTCCAAGAGACCCAGTACTTC
TRBJ2-3 | - | TRBD2 | TRBV29-1 | CSVDRGGTDTQYF | TGCAGCGTTGATCGGGGGGGCACAGATACGCAGTATTTT
TRBJ1-1 | - | TRBD1 | TRBV7-9 | CASSSGTGVGLGTEAFF | TGTGCCAGCAGCTCGGGGACAGGGGTCGGGTTGGGCACTGAAGCTTTCTTT
TRBJ1-3 | few | - | TRBV7-3 | CASSLNPLGESSGNTIYF | TGTGCCAGCAGCTTAAACCCCCTGGGAGAGAGCTCTGGAAACACCATATATTTT
TRBJ1-1 | - | TRBD1 | TRBV24-1 | CATKGQGNTEAFF | TGTGCCACCAAGGGACAGGGGAACACTGAAGCTTTCTTT
TRBJ2-3 | - | TRBD2 | TRBV24-1 | CATSRKGSGVTDTQYF | TGTGCCACCAGTCGGAAGGGTAGCGGGGTGACAGATACGCAGTATTTT
TRBJ2-1 | once | TRBD1 | TRBV7-9 | CASILQGAYEQFF | TGTGCCAGCATCCTACAGGGGGCGTATGAGCAGTTCTTC
TRBJ1-2 | - | - | TRBV6-1 | CASSEAGTHLKGYTF | TGTGCCAGCAGTGAAGCCGGGACACACCTTAAAGGCTACACCTTC
TRBJ2-5 | - | - | TRBV7-2 | CASSPGVLAAVETQYF | TGTGCCAGCAGCCCAGGGGTCCTAGCGGCAGTCGAGACCCAGTACTTC
TRBJ1-5 | - | - | TRBV4-1 | CASSPSRGVQPQHF | TGCGCCAGCAGCCCAAGCCGAGGGGTTCAGCCCCAGCATTTT
TRBJ2-2 | once | TRBD1 | TRBV6-1 | CASRNRQGAVGTGELFF | TGTGCCAGCAGGAACCGACAGGGGGCGGTTGGCACCGGGGAGCTGTTTTTT
TRBJ1-3 | - | - | TRBV27 | CASSPRDSFGNTIYF | TGTGCCAGCAGTCCTCGGGACTCATTCGGAAACACCATATATTTT
TRBJ1-6 | - | - | TRBV6-5 | CASSSGLSSYNSPLHF | TGTGCCAGCAGTTCAGGACTAAGCTCCTATAATTCACCCCTCCACTTT
TRBJ1-6 | - | - | TRBV6-1 | CASQQVYNSPLHF | TGTGCCAGCCAACAGGTCTATAATTCACCCCTCCACTTT
TRBJ2-5 | - | - | TRBV19 | CASSIGTNQETQYF | TGTGCCAGTAGTATCGGGACGAACCAAGAGACCCAGTACTTC
TRBJ1-2 | - | - | TRBV6-2/TRBV6-3 | CASSYVRASGYTF | TGTGCCAGCAGTTACGTGAGGGCTAGTGGCTACACCTTC
TRBJ2-7 | - | - | TRBV19 | CASSIFRSATHYEQYF | TGTGCCAGTAGTATTTTTCGGTCGGCGACGCACTACGAGCAGTACTTC
TRBJ2-3 | - | - | TRBV12-3/TRBV12-4 | CASSADLATTDTQYF | TGTGCCAGCAGTGCTGACCTAGCTACTACAGATACGCAGTATTTT
TRBJ2-5 | - | TRBD1 | TRBV19 | CASSIAYEGAGETQYF | TGTGCCAGTAGTATAGCGTACGAGGGGGCCGGGGAGACCCAGTACTTC
TRBJ2-5 | - | TRBD2 | TRBV7-2 | CASSRLAGGPQETQYF | TGTGCCAGCAGCCGACTAGCGGGGGGCCCCCAAGAGACCCAGTACTTC
TRBJ1-5 | - | TRBD1 | TRBV20-1 | CSARVPRQGKPQHF | TGCAGTGCTAGAGTCCCCCGACAGGGGAAGCCCCAGCATTTT
TRBJ2-3 | - | TRBD2 | TRBV7-8 | CASSFVAGRSTDTQYF | TGTGCCAGCAGCTTCGTAGCGGGGAGGAGCACAGATACGCAGTATTTT
TRBJ1-1 | - | TRBD1 | TRBV30 | CACGQGMNTEAFF | TGTGCCTGCGGACAGGGGATGAACACTGAAGCTTTCTTT
TRBJ1-5 | - | - | TRBV12-3/TRBV12-4 | CASSLNGVTSQHF | TGTGCCAGCAGTTTAAACGGGGTAACGTCCCAGCATTTT
TRBJ1-1 | - | - | TRBV2 | CASTLQQNTEAFF | TGTGCCAGCACCCTTCAACAGAACACTGAAGCTTTCTTT
TRBJ1-2 | - | - | TRBV6-1 | CASSVTGAAFYGYTF | TGTGCCAGCAGTGTGACGGGGGCCGCCTTCTATGGCTACACCTTC
TRBJ1-2 | once | - | TRBV6-1 | CASRLGLSSGYTF | TGTGCCAGCAGATTGGGACTGAGTAGCGGCTACACCTTC
TRBJ1-2 | - | - | TRBV5-1 | CASSLGTADGYTF | TGCGCCAGCAGCTTGGGGACAGCGGATGGCTACACCTTC